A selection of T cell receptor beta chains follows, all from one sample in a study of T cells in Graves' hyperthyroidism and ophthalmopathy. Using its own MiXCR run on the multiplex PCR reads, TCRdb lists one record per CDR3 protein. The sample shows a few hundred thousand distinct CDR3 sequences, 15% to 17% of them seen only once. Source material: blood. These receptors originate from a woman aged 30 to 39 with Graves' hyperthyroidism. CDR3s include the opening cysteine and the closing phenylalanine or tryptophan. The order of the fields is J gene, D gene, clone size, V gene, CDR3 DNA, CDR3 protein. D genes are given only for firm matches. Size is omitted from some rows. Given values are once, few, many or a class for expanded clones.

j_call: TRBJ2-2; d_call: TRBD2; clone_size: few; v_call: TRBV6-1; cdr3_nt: TGTGCCAGCAGTGAAGGGGCGTGGACTAGCCCGAACACCGGGGAGCTGTTTTTT; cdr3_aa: CASSEGAWTSPNTGELFF
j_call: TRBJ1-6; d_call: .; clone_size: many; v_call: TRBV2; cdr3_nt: TGTGCCAGCACTGGGACAAATAATTCACCCCTCCACTTT; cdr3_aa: CASTGTNNSPLHF
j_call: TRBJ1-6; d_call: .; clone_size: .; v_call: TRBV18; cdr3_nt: TGTGCCAGCTCACCAGATGATTCACCCCTCCACTTT; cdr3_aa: CASSPDDSPLHF
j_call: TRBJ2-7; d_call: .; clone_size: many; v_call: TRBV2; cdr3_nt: TGTGCCAGCAGTGTAGCAAGGGTAGACGAGCAGTACTTC; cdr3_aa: CASSVARVDEQYF
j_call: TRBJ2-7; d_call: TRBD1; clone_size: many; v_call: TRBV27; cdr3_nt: TGTGCCAGCAGACGGACAGGGGGCGAATACGAGCAGTACTTC; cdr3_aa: CASRRTGGEYEQYF
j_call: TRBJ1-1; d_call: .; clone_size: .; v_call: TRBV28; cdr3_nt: TGTGCCAGCAGTTTACCCAATCCCATGAACACTGAAGCTTTCTTT; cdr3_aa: CASSLPNPMNTEAFF
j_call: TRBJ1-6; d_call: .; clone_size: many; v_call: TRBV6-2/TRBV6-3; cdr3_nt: TGTGCCAGCAGTTACACTGAGGAAGATTGGTCACCCCTCCACTTT; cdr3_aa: CASSYTEEDWSPLHF
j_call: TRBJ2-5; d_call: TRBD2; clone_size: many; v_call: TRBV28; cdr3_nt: TGTGCCAGCAGAGGACTAGCGGGATATCGAGAGACCCAGTACTTC; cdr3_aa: CASRGLAGYRETQYF
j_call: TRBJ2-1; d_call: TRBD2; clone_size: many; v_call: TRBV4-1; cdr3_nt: TGCGCCAGCAGACAGCCGAGGGGACTAGCGGGAGGGTACAATGAGCAGTTCTTC; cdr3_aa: CASRQPRGLAGGYNEQFF
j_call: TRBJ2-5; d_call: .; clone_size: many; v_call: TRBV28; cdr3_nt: TGTGCCAGCAGGACCGCCGGGACACCTCAAGAGACCCAGTACTTC; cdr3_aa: CASRTAGTPQETQYF
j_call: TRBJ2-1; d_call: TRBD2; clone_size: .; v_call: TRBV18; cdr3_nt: TGTGCCAGCTCACCACTGCAGGTAGCGGGAGTCCATGAGCAGTTCTTC; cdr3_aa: CASSPLQVAGVHEQFF
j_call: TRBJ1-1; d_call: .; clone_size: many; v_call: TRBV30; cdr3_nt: TGTGCCTGGGGATCACAGGAGAACACTGAAGCTTTCTTT; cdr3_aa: CAWGSQENTEAFF
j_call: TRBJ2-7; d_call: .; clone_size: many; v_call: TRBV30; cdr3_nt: TGTGCCTGGAGTAAGGGAGAGGACTACGAGCAGTACTTC; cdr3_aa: CAWSKGEDYEQYF
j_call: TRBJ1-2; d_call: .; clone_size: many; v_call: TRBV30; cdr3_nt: TGTGCCTGGAGTGTACTCCGGGGCTACACCTTC; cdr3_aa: CAWSVLRGYTF
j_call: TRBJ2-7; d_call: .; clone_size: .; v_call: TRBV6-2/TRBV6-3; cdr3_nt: TGTGCCAGCAGCCGCTTAGCGACTGAGCAGTACTTC; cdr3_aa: CASSRLATEQYF
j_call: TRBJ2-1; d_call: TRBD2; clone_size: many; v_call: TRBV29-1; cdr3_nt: TGCAGCGTTGATAGGACTAGTTCGCATGAGCAGTTCTTC; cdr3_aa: CSVDRTSSHEQFF
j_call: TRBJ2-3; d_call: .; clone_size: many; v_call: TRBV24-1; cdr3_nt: TGTGCCACCAGTGAGGCGGGAACTGTCACAGATACGCAGTATTTT; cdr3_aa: CATSEAGTVTDTQYF
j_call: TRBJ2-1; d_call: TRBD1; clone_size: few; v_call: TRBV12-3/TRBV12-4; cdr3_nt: TGTGCCAGCAGTTCCGACAGGGGTCCTCAGCAGTTCTTC; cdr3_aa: CASSSDRGPQQFF
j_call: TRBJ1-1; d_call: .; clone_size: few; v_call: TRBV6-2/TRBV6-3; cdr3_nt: TGTGCCAGCAGCCATGGGACACTAGCTGAAGCTTTCTTT; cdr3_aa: CASSHGTLAEAFF
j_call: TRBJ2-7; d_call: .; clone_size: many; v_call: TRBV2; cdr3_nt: TGTGCCAGCAGTACCGTTCGGGGAGGGGGAGAGCAGTACTTC; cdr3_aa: CASSTVRGGGEQYF
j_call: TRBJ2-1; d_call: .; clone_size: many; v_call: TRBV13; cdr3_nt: TGTGCCAGCAGCCCCTCTGTGGATGAGCAGTTCTTC; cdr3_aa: CASSPSVDEQFF
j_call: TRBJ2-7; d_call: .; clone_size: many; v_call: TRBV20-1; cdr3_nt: TGCAGTGCTAGAGACAGAGCAGAATACGAGCAGTACTTC; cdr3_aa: CSARDRAEYEQYF
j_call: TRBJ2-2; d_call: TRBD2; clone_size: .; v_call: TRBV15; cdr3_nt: TGTGCCACCATAGCGGGAGGAGTAACCGGGGAGCTGTTTTTT; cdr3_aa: CATIAGGVTGELFF
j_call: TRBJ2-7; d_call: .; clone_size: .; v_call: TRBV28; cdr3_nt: TGTGCCAGCGGAAGAACTAAGGGTTACGAGCAGTACTTC; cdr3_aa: CASGRTKGYEQYF
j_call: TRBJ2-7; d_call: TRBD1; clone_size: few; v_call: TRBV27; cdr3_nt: TGTGCCAGCAGTTACGGGAACAGGGGCTACGAGCAGTACTTC; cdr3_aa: CASSYGNRGYEQYF
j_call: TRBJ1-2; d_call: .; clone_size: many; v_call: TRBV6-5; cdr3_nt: TGTGCCAGCAGTTACGGCCCCGGAAATGGCTACACCTTC; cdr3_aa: CASSYGPGNGYTF
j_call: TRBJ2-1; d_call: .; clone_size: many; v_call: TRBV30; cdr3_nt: TGTGCCTGGAGTGTCGGGCATTACAATGAGCAGTTCTTC; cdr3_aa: CAWSVGHYNEQFF
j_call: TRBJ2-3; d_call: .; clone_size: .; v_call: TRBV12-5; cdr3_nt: TGTGCTAGTGGTTTCATAGCTCGGGATACGCAGTATTTT; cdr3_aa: CASGFIARDTQYF
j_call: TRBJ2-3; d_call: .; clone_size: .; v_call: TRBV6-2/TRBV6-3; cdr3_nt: TGTGCCAGCAGTTACTCTGGCACCTCCGGAGATACGCAGTATTTT; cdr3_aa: CASSYSGTSGDTQYF
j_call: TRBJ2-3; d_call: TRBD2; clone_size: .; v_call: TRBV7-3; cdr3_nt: TGTGCCAGCAGCTTAATCGCTATAACTAGCGGGAGAGAGGGAGATACGCAGTATTTT; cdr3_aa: CASSLIAITSGREGDTQYF
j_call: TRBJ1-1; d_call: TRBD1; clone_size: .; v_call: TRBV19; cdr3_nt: TGTGCCAGCGGCACAGGGGGAGTCGCTGAAGCTTTCTTT; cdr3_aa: CASGTGGVAEAFF
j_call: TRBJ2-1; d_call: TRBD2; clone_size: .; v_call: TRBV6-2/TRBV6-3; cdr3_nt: TGTGCCAGCAGTGACATTAGCGGGAGGGCCTACAATGAGCAGTTCTTC; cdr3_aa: CASSDISGRAYNEQFF
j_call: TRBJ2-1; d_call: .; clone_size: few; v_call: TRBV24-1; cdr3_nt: TGTGCCACCAGTGATTTAAGGCACAACTACAATGAGCAGTTCTTC; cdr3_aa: CATSDLRHNYNEQFF
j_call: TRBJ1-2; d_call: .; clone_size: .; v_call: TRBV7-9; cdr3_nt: TGTGCCAGCAGCTTATTACGGGGCTACACCTTC; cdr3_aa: CASSLLRGYTF
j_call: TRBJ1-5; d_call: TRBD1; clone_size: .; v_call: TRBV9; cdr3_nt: TGTGCCAGCAGCGCAGGGACAGGGTATCAGCCCCAGCATTTT; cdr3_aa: CASSAGTGYQPQHF